This TCR beta chain was profiled in a study of shared clonotypes between healthy human individuals. Every subset had its genomic DNA shared out evenly among several immunoSEQ plates. Sequencing used immunoSEQ multiplex PCR; TCRdb keeps in-frame clones, though not all of them. The sample consists of approximately 2.1 million clones, just over 90% of them appearing once. CDR3 length equals 12 residues. Germline V lookup: CDR1 MNHNY, CDR2 SVGAGI (reference sequence). V was cut by 2 bases and J by 7 bases, with 8 bases left in between. The study separated CD4+ cells into CD45RA+ naive and CD45RA-negative memory subsets.

The receptor comes from a man between 18 and 35 years old in good health. Some clones in this sample may be carry-over from other donors' samples. Sample: naive CD4+ T cells from PBMCs. Subset noted: CD45RA+ positively selected. The chain recombines TRBV6-6 with TRBJ1-2; D unresolved. In DNA, the CDR3 is TGTGCCAGCAGTTACCCGACCCGTGGCTACACCTTC. It is translated as CASSYPTRGYTF.